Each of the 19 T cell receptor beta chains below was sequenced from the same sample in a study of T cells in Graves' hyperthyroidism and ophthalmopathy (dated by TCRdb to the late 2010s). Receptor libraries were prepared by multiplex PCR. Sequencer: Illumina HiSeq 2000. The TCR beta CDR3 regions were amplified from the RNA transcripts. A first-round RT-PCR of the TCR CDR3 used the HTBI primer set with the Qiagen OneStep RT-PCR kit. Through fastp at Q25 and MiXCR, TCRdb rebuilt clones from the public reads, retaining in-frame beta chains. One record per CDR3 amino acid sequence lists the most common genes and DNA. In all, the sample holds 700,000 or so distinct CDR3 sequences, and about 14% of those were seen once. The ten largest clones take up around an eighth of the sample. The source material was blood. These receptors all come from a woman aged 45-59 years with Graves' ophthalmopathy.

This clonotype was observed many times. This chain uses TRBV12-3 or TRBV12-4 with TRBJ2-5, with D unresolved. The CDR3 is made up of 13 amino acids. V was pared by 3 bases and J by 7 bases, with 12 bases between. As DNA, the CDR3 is TGTGCCAGCAGTTTCGTCGCGTGGGGGACCCAGTACTTC. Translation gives CASSFVAWGTQYF.

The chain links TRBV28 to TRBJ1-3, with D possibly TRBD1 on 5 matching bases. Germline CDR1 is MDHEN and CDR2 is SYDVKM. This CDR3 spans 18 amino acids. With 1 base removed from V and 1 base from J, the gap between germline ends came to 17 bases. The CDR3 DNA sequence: TGTGCCAGCAGTTTATTAGGGGACCTCCTGCTATCTGGAAACACCATATATTTT. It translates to CASSLLGDLLLSGNTIYF.

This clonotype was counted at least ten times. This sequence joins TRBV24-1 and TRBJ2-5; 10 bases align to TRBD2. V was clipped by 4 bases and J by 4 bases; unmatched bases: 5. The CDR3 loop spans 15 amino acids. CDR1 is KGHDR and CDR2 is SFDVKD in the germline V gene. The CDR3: CATSDPSGSGETQYF. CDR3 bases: TGTGCCACCAGTGACCCTAGCGGGAGCGGAGAGACCCAGTACTTC.

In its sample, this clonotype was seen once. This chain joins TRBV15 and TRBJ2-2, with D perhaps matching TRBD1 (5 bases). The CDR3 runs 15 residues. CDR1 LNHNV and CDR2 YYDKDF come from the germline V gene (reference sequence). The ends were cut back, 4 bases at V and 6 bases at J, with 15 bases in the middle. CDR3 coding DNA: TGTGCCACCAGCAAGACAGCCCTGGGCGCCGGGGAGCTGTTTTTT. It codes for CATSKTALGAGELFF.

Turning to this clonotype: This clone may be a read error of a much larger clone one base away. The CDR3: CAIRPEGQTNHPQHF. Written as DNA, the CDR3 is TGTGCCATCAGGCCCGAGGGACAGACCAATCATCCCCAGCATTTT. The chain recombines TRBV10-3 with TRBJ1-5, with 7 positions matching TRBD1. This CDR3 is built from 15 residues. Germline values: CDR1 ENHRY, CDR2 SYGVKD.

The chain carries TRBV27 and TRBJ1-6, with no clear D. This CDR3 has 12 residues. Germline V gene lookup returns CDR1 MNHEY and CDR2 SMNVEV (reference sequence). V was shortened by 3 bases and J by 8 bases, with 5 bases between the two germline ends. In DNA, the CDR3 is TGTGCCAGCAGTTTTAAGGATTCACCCCTCCACTTT. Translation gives CASSFKDSPLHF.

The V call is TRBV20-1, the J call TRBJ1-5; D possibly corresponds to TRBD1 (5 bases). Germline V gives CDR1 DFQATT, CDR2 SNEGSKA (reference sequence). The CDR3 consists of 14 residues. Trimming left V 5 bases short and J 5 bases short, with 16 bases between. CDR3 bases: TGCAGTGCTCGGGAGGGACCCTACGATCAGCCCCAGCATTTT. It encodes CSAREGPYDQPQHF.

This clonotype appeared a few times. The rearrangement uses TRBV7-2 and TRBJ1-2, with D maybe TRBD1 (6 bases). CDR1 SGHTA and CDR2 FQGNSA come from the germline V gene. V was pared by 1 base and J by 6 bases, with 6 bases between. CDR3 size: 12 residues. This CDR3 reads CASSLGTDGYTF. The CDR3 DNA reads TGTGCCAGCAGCTTAGGGACAGATGGCTACACCTTC.

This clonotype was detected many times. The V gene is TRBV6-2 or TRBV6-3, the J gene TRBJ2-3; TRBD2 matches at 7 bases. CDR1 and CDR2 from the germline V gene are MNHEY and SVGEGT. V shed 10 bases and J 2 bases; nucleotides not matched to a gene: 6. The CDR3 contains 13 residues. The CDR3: CATLLAFTDTQYF. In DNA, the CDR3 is TGTGCCACCTTACTAGCGTTCACAGATACGCAGTATTTT.

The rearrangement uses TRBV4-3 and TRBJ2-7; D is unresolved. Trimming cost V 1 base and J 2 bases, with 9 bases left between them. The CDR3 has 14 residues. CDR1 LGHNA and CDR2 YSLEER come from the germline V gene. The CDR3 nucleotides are TGCGCCAGCAGCCAAGGATCCGGGCCCTACGAGCAGTACTTC. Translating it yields CASSQGSGPYEQYF.

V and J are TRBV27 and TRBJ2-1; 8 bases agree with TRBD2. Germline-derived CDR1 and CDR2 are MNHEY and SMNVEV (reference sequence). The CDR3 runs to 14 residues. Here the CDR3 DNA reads TGTGCAAGCGGGTGGACTAGCAGCTACAATGAGCAGTTCTTC. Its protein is CASGWTSSYNEQFF.

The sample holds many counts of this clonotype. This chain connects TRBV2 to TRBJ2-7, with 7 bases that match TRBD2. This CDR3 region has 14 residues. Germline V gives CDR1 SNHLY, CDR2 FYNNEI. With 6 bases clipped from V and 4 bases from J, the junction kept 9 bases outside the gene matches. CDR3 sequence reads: CASRRESTEYEQYF. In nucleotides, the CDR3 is TGTGCCAGCAGGCGGGAGTCGACTGAGTACGAGCAGTACTTC.

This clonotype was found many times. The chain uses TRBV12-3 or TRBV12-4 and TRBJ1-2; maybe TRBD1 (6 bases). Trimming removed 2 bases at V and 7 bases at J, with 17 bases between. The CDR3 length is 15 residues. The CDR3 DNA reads TGTGCCAGCAGTTTATTTAGGGGGGGCGCGACTGGCTACACCTTC. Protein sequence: CASSLFRGGATGYTF.

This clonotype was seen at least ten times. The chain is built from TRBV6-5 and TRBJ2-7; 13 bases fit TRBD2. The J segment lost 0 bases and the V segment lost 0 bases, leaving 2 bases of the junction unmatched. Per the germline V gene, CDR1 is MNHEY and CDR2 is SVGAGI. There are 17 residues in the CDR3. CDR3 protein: CASSYSGLAGSSYEQYF. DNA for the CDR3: TGTGCCAGCAGTTACTCGGGACTAGCGGGAAGCTCCTACGAGCAGTACTTC.

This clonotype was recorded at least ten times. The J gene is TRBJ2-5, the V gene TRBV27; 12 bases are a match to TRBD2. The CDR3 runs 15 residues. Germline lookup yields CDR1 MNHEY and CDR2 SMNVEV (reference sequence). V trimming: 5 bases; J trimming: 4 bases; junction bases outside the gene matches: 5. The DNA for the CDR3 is TGTGCCAGCAGTCCACGGACTAGCGGGACAGAGACCCAGTACTTC. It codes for CASSPRTSGTETQYF.

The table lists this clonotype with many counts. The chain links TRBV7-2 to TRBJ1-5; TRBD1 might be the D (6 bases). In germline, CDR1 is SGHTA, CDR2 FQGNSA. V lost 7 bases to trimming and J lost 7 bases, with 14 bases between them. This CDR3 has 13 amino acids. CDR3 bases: TGTGCCAGCACGACAGGTTCAGGACAGCCCCAGCATTTT. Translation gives CASTTGSGQPQHF.

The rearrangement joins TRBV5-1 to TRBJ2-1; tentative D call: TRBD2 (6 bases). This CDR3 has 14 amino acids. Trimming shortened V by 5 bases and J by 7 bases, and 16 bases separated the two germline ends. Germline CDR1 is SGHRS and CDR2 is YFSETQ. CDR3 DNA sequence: TGCGCCAGCAGTGGGACTGATGCGGTGAATGAGCAGTTCTTC. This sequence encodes CASSGTDAVNEQFF.

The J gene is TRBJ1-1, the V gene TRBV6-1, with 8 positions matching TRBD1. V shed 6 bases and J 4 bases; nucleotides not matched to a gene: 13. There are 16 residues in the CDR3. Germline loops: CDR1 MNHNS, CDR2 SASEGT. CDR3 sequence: CASRYRGTGGGTEAFF. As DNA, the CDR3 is TGTGCCAGCAGATATAGGGGTACAGGGGGGGGCACTGAAGCTTTCTTT.

The chain's CDR3 is CASSITGDSNQPQHF. The CDR3 region has the DNA TGTGCCAGCAGCATTACAGGGGATAGCAATCAGCCCCAGCATTTT. The genes are TRBV7-9 and TRBJ1-5, with 7 bases matching TRBD1. The length of the CDR3 is 15 residues. Germline CDR1 and CDR2: SEHNR and FQNEAQ (reference sequence). The junction had 4 bases not matched to a gene; V was cut back by 5 bases and J by 0 bases.